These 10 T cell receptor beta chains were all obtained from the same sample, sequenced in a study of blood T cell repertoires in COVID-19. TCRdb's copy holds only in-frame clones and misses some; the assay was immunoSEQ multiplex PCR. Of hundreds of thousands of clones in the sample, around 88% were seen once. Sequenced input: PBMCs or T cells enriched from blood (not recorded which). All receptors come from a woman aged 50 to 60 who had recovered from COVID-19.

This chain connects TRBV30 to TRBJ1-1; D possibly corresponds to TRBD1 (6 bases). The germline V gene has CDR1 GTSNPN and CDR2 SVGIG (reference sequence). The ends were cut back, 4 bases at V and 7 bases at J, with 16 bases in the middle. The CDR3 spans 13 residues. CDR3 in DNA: TGTGCCTGGAAAACCCAACAGGGAAATGAAGCTTTCTTT. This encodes CAWKTQQGNEAFF. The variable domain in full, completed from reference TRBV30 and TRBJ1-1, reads SQTIHQWPATLVQPVGSPLSLECTVEGTSNPNLYWYRQAAGRGLQLLFYSVGIGQISSEVPQNLSASRPQDRQFILSSKKLLLSDSGFYLCAWKTQQGNEAFFGQGTRLTVV.

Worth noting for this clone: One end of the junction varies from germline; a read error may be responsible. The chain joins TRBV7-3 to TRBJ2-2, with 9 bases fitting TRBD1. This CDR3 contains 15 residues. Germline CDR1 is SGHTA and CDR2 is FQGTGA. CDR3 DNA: TGTGCCAGCAGCCTAACAGGGGGCGCGGGCGGGGAGCTGTTTTTT. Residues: CASSLTGGAGGELFF.

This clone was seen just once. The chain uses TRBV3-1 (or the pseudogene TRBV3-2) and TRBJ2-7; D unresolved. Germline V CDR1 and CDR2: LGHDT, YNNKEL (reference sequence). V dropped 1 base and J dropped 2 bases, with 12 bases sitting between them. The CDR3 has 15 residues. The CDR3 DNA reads TGTGCCAGCAGCCAAGTCCAAGTAACTACCTACGAGCAGTACTTC. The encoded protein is CASSQVQVTTYEQYF.

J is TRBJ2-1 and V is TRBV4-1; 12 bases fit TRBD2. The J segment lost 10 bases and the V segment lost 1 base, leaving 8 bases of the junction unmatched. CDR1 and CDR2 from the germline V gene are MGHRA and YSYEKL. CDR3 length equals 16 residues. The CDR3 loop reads CASSQALAGGPGEQFF. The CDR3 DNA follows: TGCGCCAGCAGCCAAGCCCTAGCGGGGGGGCCCGGGGAGCAGTTCTTC.

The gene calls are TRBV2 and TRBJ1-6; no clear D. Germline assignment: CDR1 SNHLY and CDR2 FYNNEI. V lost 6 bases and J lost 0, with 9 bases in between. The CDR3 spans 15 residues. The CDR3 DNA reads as TGTGCCAGCAGGATAGCCGGCTCCTATAATTCACCCCTCCACTTT. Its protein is CASRIAGSYNSPLHF.

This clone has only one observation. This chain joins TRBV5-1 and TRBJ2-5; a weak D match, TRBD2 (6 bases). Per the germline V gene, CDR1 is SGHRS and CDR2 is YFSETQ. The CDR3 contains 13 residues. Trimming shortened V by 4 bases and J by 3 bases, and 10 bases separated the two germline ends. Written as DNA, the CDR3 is TGCGCCAGCAGCAGGTCTAGCGAAGAGACCCAGTACTTC. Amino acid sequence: CASSRSSEETQYF.

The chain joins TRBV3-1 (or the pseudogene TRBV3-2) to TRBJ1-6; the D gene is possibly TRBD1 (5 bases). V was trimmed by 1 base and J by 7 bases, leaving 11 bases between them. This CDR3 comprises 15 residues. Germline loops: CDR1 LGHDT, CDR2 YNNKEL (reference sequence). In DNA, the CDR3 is TGTGCCAGCAGCCAAGGGGGCATTCGAAATTCACCCCTCCACTTT. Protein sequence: CASSQGGIRNSPLHF.

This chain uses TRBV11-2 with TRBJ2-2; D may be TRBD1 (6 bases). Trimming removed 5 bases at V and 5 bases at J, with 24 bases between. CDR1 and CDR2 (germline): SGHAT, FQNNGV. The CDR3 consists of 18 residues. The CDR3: CASSHYGTILGGTGELFF. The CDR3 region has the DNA TGTGCCAGCAGCCACTACGGGACAATCCTTGGGGGAACCGGGGAGCTGTTTTTT.

In nucleotides, the CDR3 is TGTGCCTGGAGCCTGGGACTAGCGGCCGGGCAGTTCTTC. This encodes CAWSLGLAAGQFF. The chain combines TRBV30 with TRBJ2-1; 11 bases fit TRBD2. Germline loops: CDR1 GTSNPN, CDR2 SVGIG (reference sequence). After removal of 3 bases from V and 12 bases from J, the junction contained 7 bases not matched to a gene. There are 13 residues in the CDR3.

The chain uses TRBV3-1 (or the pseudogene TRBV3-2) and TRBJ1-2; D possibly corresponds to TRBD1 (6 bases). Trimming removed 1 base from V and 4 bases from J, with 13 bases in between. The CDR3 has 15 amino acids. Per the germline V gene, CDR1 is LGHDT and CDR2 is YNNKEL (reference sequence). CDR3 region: CASSQGTGKTYGYTF. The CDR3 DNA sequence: TGTGCCAGCAGCCAAGGCACAGGGAAAACCTATGGCTACACCTTC.